Following are 19 T cell receptor beta chains from one sample sequenced in a study of T cells in Graves' hyperthyroidism and ophthalmopathy (dated by TCRdb to the late 2010s). Libraries were built with multiplex PCR. The listed sequencing device is Illumina HiSeq 2000. The TCR beta CDR3 regions were amplified from RNA transcripts. A first-round RT-PCR of the TCR CDR3 used the HTBI primer set with the Qiagen OneStep RT-PCR kit. In TCRdb, the public reads were trimmed at Q25 with fastp and aligned with MiXCR, with productive beta chains retained. Every distinct CDR3 protein forms one entry, paired with its most common genes and DNA. The sample table records roughly 400,000 distinct CDR3 sequences; 20% to 25% of these occur just once. Of the sample, 70% to 75% is held by the ten largest clones. Sequenced input: blood. The receptor set was obtained from a man in his fifties with Graves' hyperthyroidism.

This clonotype was seen ten or more times. This chain links TRBV11-3 with TRBJ2-1, with D unresolved. V was clipped by 0 bases and J by 11 bases, with 14 bases between them. CDR1 is SGHNT and CDR2 is YENEEA in the germline V gene. This CDR3 is 14 amino acids long. The CDR3 DNA is TGTGCCAGCAGCTTAGAAGTGAGGACCGTTCAGCAGTTCTTC. Translated: CASSLEVRTVQQFF.

This clonotype was seen repeatedly, ten times or more. The chain joins TRBV28 to TRBJ2-1; TRBD1 aligns across 9 bases. Germline V gene lookup returns CDR1 MDHEN and CDR2 SYDVKM. Trimming took 6 bases from V and 8 from J; bases not matched to a gene: 17. The CDR3 runs 17 residues. The CDR3 nucleotides are TGTGCCAGCAGCCTAACGACCCCGCGGACAGGGGTGGATGAGCAGTTCTTC. Translation: CASSLTTPRTGVDEQFF.

V usage is TRBV7-2 and J usage is TRBJ1-5; the D is unclear. V was shortened by 2 bases and J by 5 bases, with 7 bases between the two germline ends. The CDR3 has 13 amino acids. Per germline, CDR1 SGHTA and CDR2 FQGNSA. The CDR3 loop reads CASSLRADQPQHF. The CDR3 DNA is TGTGCCAGCAGCTTAAGGGCGGATCAGCCCCAGCATTTT.

This clonotype was recorded a few times. The genes are TRBV10-2 and TRBJ2-3; D could derive from TRBD1 or TRBD2 (5 bases each). CDR1 is WSHSY, CDR2 SAAADI, per germline. V lost 6 bases, J lost 5 bases, and 21 bases lay in between. This CDR3 is 16 amino acids long. The CDR3 is CASSPLSGGGGDTQYF. CDR3 nucleotide sequence: TGCGCCAGCAGCCCCCTTAGTGGGGGTGGGGGAGATACGCAGTATTTT.

This rearrangement joins TRBV6-1 to TRBJ2-2; TRBD1 is a possible D gene (5 bases). The CDR3 consists of 13 residues. V lost 6 bases, J lost 6 bases, and 11 bases lay in between. Germline V gene sequence: CDR1 MNHNS, CDR2 SASEGT. CDR3 residues: CASSLGAAGELFF. CDR3 nucleotides: TGTGCCAGCAGCCTAGGGGCGGCCGGGGAGCTGTTTTTT.

V usage is TRBV12-3 or TRBV12-4 and J usage is TRBJ2-5; 9 bases line up with TRBD2. The V gene end was trimmed by 3 bases and the J gene end by 7 bases; junction bases not matched to a gene: 9. The CDR3 is made up of 15 amino acids. CDR3 sequence (DNA): TGTGCCAGCAGTTTCGCCTTAGCGGGGGCCGGGACCCAGTACTTC. Its protein product is CASSFALAGAGTQYF.

J is TRBJ2-7 and V is TRBV7-9; D unclear. Trimming pared 3 bases from V and 6 bases from J, leaving 9 bases between. The CDR3 runs to 12 residues. Per the germline V gene, CDR1 is SEHNR and CDR2 is FQNEAQ (reference sequence). CDR3 loop: CASSLNGVEQYF. The CDR3 nucleotides are TGTGCCAGCAGCTTGAATGGGGTCGAGCAGTACTTC.

The J gene is TRBJ1-5, the V gene TRBV6-1, with D perhaps TRBD1 (5 bases). The CDR3 totals 14 residues. Trimming stripped 10 bases from V and 9 bases from J, with 22 bases between. The germline V gene encodes CDR1 MNHNS and CDR2 SASEGT. CDR3: CATYTRGPIWPQHF. CDR3 DNA sequence: TGTGCCACCTACACCCGGGGACCTATTTGGCCCCAGCATTTT.

The table lists this clonotype with many counts. The rearrangement links TRBV12-3 or TRBV12-4 to TRBJ2-7; D remains ambiguous. The CDR3 sequence is 11 residues long. The ends were cut back, 3 bases at V and 4 bases at J, with 4 bases in the middle. The CDR3 nucleotides are TGTGCCAGCAGTTTGATTTACGAGCAGTACTTC. It specifies CASSLIYEQYF.

This clonotype was recorded a few times. V usage is TRBV20-1 and J usage is TRBJ2-5; 12 bases agree with TRBD1. The CDR3 covers 13 residues. The J segment lost 4 bases and the V segment lost 4 bases, leaving 1 base of the junction unmatched. CDR1 DFQATT and CDR2 SNEGSKA come from the germline V gene (reference sequence). CDR3 in DNA: TGCAGTGCTATGGGACAGGGGGCAGAGACCCAGTACTTC. Protein product: CSAMGQGAETQYF.

The chain uses TRBV12-3 or TRBV12-4 and TRBJ2-7; 9 bases line up with TRBD1. Trimming at V came to 6 bases and at J to 4 bases, leaving 4 bases not matched to a gene. There are 13 residues in the CDR3. CDR3 protein: CASSRDRVYEQYF. The DNA of the CDR3 is TGTGCCAGCAGCAGGGACAGGGTTTACGAGCAGTACTTC.

This clonotype has only a few counts. The V call is TRBV20-1, the J call TRBJ2-7; 7 bases are a match to TRBD1. The V gene end was trimmed by 3 bases and the J gene end by 3 bases; junction bases not matched to a gene: 5. The germline V gene has CDR1 DFQATT and CDR2 SNEGSKA (reference sequence). This CDR3 contains 13 residues. The CDR3 nucleotides read TGCAGTGCTAGGGACAGGCGATACTACGAGCAGTACTTC. Its translation: CSARDRRYYEQYF.

This clonotype was counted many times. The rearrangement links TRBV7-9 to TRBJ2-5, with a tentative D call TRBD1 (5 bases). The CDR3 contains 14 residues. The germline V and J ends were trimmed by 5 bases and 5 bases, with 15 bases remaining between them. CDR1 and CDR2 from the germline V gene are SEHNR and FQNEAQ (reference sequence). Written as DNA, the CDR3 is TGTGCCAGCAGCAAAGACACAGGTCTGGAGACCCAGTACTTC. Protein product: CASSKDTGLETQYF.

In this sample, this clonotype turned up a few times. J is TRBJ1-4 and V is TRBV6-1, with 7 positions matching TRBD1. In germline, CDR1 is MNHNS, CDR2 SASEGT. The CDR3 has 16 amino acids. The V and J ends lost 4 bases and 4 bases, in that order; junction bases with no gene match: 9. CDR3: CASSARGQTINEKLFF. The CDR3 DNA is TGTGCCAGCAGTGCCCGGGGACAGACTATTAATGAAAAACTGTTTTTT.

The rearrangement joins TRBV28 to TRBJ1-4; 7 bases match TRBD1. V was pared by 3 bases and J by 0 bases, with 10 bases of the junction left unmatched. The CDR3 spans 18 residues. Germline V gene lookup returns CDR1 MDHEN and CDR2 SYDVKM. CDR3 protein: CASSFVWYGTATNEKLFF. The CDR3 DNA follows: TGTGCCAGCAGTTTCGTCTGGTACGGGACAGCAACTAATGAAAAACTGTTTTTT.

In this sample, this clonotype turned up a few times. The genes are TRBV24-1 and TRBJ2-1, with TRBD2 matching over 10 bases. CDR3 size: 15 residues. Trimming at V came to 0 bases and at J to 7 bases, leaving 2 bases not matched to a gene. Germline values: CDR1 KGHDR, CDR2 SFDVKD. The CDR3 region is CATSDLLAGDNEQFF. CDR3 DNA: TGTGCCACCAGTGATTTGCTAGCGGGAGATAATGAGCAGTTCTTC.

This clonotype has just a few counts. V is TRBV11-2 and J is TRBJ1-2, with 7 nucleotides matching TRBD1. CDR1 is SGHAT and CDR2 is FQNNGV in the germline V gene. CDR3 length equals 15 residues. Trimming at V came to 5 bases and at J to 5 bases, leaving 11 bases not matched to a gene. The CDR3, as DNA: TGTGCCAGCAGCCCAACCGGACAGGATCTATATGGCTACACCTTC. Translated: CASSPTGQDLYGYTF.

V is TRBV27 and J is TRBJ1-4; D is undetermined. The CDR3 length is 15 residues. Germline values: CDR1 MNHEY, CDR2 SMNVEV (reference sequence). Trimming took 6 bases from V and 4 from J, leaving 15 bases between them. CDR3 DNA sequence: TGTGCCAGCAGGCCAGACGGACGGATTAATGAAAAACTGTTTTTT. As protein: CASRPDGRINEKLFF.

This chain uses TRBV6-1 with TRBJ2-7, with 7 bases that match TRBD2. Germline-derived CDR1 and CDR2 are MNHNS and SASEGT. The J segment lost 4 bases and the V segment lost 6 bases, leaving 15 bases of the junction unmatched. The CDR3 sequence is 16 residues long. CDR3 sequence reads: CASRSWTGTTFYEQYF. DNA of the CDR3: TGTGCCAGCAGGTCTTGGACCGGGACTACTTTTTACGAGCAGTACTTC.